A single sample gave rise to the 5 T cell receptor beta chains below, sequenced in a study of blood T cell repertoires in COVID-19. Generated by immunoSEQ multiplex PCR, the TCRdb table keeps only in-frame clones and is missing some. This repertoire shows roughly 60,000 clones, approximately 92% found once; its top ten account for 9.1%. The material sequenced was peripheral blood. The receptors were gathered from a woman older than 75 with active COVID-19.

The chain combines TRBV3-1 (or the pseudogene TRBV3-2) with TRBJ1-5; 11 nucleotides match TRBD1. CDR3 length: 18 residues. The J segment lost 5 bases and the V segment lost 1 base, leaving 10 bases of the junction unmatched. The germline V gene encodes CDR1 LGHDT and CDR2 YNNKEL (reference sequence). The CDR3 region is CASSQAGQGAEVYQPQHF. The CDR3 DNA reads TGTGCCAGCAGCCAAGCTGGACAGGGGGCGGAAGTTTATCAGCCCCAGCATTTT.

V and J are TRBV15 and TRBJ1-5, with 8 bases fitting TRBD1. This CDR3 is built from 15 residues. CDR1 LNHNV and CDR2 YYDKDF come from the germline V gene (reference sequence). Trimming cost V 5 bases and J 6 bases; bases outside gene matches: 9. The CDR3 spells CATSRGQGLVQPQHF. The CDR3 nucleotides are TGTGCCACCAGCCGCGGACAGGGTCTAGTTCAGCCCCAGCATTTT.

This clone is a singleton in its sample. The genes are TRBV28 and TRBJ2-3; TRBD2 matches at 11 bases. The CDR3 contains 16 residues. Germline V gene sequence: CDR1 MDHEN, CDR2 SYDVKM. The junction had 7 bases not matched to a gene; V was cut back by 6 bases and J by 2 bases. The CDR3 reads CASSLSGRGDTDTQYF. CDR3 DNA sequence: TGTGCCAGCAGCCTTAGCGGGAGGGGGGACACAGATACGCAGTATTTT.

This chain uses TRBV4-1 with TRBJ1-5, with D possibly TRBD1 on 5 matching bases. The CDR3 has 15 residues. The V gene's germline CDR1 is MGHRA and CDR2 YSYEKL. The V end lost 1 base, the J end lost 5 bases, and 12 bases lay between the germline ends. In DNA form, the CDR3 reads TGCGCCAGCAGCCAAGTGTGGGGGAGGGATCAGCCCCAGCATTTT. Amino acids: CASSQVWGRDQPQHF.

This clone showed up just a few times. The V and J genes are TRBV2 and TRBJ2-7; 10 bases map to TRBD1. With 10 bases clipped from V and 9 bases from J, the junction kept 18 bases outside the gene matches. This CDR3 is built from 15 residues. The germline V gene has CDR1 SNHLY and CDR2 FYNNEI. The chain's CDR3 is CATAGSGTGDLGQYF. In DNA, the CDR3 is TGTGCCACAGCGGGGTCCGGGACAGGGGACCTCGGGCAGTACTTC. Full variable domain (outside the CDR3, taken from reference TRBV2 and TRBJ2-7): EPEVTQTPSHQVTQMGQEVILRCVPISNHLYFYWYRQILGQKVEFLVSFYNNEISEKSEIFDDQFSVERPDGSNFTLKIRSTKLEDSAMYFCATAGSGTGDLGQYFGPGTRLTVT.